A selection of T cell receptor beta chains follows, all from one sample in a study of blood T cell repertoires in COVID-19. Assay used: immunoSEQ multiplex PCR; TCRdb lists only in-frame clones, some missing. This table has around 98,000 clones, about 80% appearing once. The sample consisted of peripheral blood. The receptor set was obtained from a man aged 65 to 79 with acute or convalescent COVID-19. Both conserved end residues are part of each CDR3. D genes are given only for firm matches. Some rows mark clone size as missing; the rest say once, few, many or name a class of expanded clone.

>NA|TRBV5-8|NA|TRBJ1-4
CASSLARTAGEKLFF
TGTGCCAGCAGCTTGGCCAGGACTGCGGGGGAAAAACTGTTTTTT
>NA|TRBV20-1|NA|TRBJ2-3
CSASEASTDTQYF
TGCAGTGCTAGTGAGGCTAGCACAGATACGCAGTATTTT
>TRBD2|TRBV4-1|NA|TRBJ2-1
CASSPREREGPHNEQFF
TGCGCCAGCAGCCCTAGGGAGCGGGAGGGCCCCCACAATGAGCAGTTCTTC
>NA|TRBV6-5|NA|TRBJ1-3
CASSYGSDPGGNTIYF
TGTGCCAGCAGTTACGGTTCAGACCCAGGAGGAAACACCATATATTTT
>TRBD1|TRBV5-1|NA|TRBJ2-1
CASSLLGQGAYNEQFF
TGCGCCAGCAGCTTGCTCGGACAGGGGGCCTACAATGAGCAGTTCTTC
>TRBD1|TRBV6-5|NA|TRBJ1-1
CASRHRGYTEAFF
TGTGCCAGCAGGCACAGGGGATACACTGAAGCTTTCTTT
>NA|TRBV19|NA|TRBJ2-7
CASSNTIDRLSGQYF
TGTGCCAGTAGTAATACTATCGACAGGTTGTCTGGGCAGTACTTC
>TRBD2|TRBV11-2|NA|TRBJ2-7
CASSRTSEYEQYF
TGTGCCAGCAGCAGAACTAGCGAGTACGAGCAGTACTTC
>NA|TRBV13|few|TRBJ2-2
CASSFSSAGITGELFF
TGTGCCAGCAGCTTCTCTAGCGCGGGAATCACCGGGGAGCTGTTTTTT
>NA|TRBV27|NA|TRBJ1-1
CASSSRYRSTEAFF
TGTGCCAGCAGTTCTCGATACCGGAGCACTGAAGCTTTCTTT
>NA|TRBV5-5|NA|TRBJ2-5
CASSSGLADQYF
TGTGCCAGCAGTTCGGGGTTAGCAGACCAGTACTTC
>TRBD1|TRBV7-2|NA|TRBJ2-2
CASSLGPRGLTGELFF
TGTGCCAGCAGCTTAGGACCCAGGGGGCTAACCGGGGAGCTGTTTTTT
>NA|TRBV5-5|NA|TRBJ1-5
CASSLASGSNQPQHF
TGTGCCAGCAGCTTGGCCTCGGGAAGCAATCAGCCCCAGCATTTT
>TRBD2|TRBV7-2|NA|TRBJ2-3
CASSVQLAGGAQYF
TGTGCCAGCAGCGTTCAACTAGCGGGAGGAGCGCAGTATTTT
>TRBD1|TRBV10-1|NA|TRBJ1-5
CASSEVRGRETIGNSNQPQHF
TGCGCCAGCAGTGAAGTTAGGGGGCGAGAGACGATAGGGAATAGCAATCAGCCCCAGCATTTT
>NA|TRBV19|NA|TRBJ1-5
CASSIAFTRVRNQPQHF
TGTGCCAGTAGTATAGCCTTCACGAGGGTTCGCAATCAGCCCCAGCATTTT
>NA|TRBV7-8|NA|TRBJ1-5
CASSQQTVNSNQPQHF
TGTGCCAGCAGCCAACAGACAGTGAATAGCAATCAGCCCCAGCATTTT
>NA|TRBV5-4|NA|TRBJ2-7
CASSLAQGYEQYF
TGTGCCAGCAGCTTGGCTCAGGGGTACGAGCAGTACTTC
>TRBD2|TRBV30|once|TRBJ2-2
CAWGSGRAQKRAGELFF
TGTGCCTGGGGAAGCGGGAGGGCCCAAAAAAGGGCCGGGGAGCTGTTTTTT
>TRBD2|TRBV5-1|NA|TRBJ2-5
CASSGTSIQETQYF
TGCGCCAGCAGCGGGACTAGCATTCAGGAGACCCAGTACTTC
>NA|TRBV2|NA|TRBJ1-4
CASSGSEKLFF
TGTGCCAGCAGTGGGAGTGAAAAACTGTTTTTT
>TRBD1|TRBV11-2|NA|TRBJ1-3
CASSVGDRGFGNTIYF
TGTGCCAGCAGCGTAGGGGACAGGGGTTTCGGAAACACCATATATTTT
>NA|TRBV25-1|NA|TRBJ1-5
CASSEAGRNSNQPQHF
TGTGCCAGCAGTGAAGCGGGGCGGAATAGCAATCAGCCCCAGCATTTT
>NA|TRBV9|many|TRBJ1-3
CASSPLGGDSTLRGNTIYF
TGTGCCAGCAGCCCTCTCGGGGGGGACTCTACACTTCGGGGAAACACCATATATTTT
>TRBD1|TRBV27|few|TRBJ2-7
CASSPTGEGLSYEQYF
TGTGCCAGCAGTCCAACAGGGGAAGGCCTCTCCTACGAGCAGTACTTC
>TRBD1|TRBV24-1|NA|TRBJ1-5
CATSARQGNQPQHF
TGTGCCACCAGTGCAAGACAGGGAAATCAGCCCCAGCATTTT
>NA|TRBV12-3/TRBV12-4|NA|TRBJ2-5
CASRRDRQETQYF
TGTGCCAGCAGACGAGACAGACAAGAGACCCAGTACTTC
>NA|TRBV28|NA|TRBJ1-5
CASILSLFGQPQHF
TGTGCCAGCATATTATCCCTTTTCGGGCAGCCCCAGCATTTT
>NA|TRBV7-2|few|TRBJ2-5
CASSPPPRGYQETQYF
TGTGCCAGCAGCCCACCCCCTCGAGGGTACCAAGAGACCCAGTACTTC
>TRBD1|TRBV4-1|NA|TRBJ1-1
CASSQNSRQGGTEAFF
TGCGCCAGCAGCCAAAACTCCCGACAGGGAGGAACTGAAGCTTTCTTT
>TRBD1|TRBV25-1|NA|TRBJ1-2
CASSGQGSSYGYTF
TGTGCCAGCAGCGGACAGGGTTCTTCCTATGGCTACACCTTC
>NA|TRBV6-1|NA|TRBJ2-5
CASSFAWDNQETQYF
TGTGCCAGCAGTTTTGCCTGGGACAACCAAGAGACCCAGTACTTC
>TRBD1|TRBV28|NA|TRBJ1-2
CASNDRAFSYGYTF
TGTGCCAGCAATGACAGGGCATTTTCCTATGGCTACACCTTC